The clone carrying this TCR beta chain was seen only a few times. Its antigen is unidentified. Data came from immunoSEQ multiplex PCR; TCRdb stores just in-frame clones and leaves some out. The sample consists of under 55,000 clones, 86% of them appearing once. The sample comes from a study of STAT5B mutations in CD4+ large granular lymphocyte leukemia. Whole-study results and caveats: Patient CD4-sorted repertoires looked more clonal than healthy CD4+ repertoires, even without putative leukemic clones. About 26% of private leukemic clonotypes occurred rarely in other patients' non-leukemic repertoires.

CDR1 and CDR2 (germline): WSHSY, SAAADI. The CDR3 is 13 amino acids. J lost 8 bases, V lost 3 bases, and 5 bases had no gene match. The receptor was isolated from a human donor in good health. Sequences were obtained from CD4+ T cells from blood buffy coats. The rearrangement links TRBV10-2 to TRBJ1-2; 8 positions match TRBD1. The CDR3 DNA sequence: TGCGCCAGCAGTGATTTGGACAGGGTCGGCTACACCTTC. Amino acids: CASSDLDRVGYTF.